The rows below give T cell receptor beta chains drawn from one sample of a study of post-analysis software for immune sequencing data. TCRdb re-derived calls from the PCR reads in MiXCR, one entry per CDR3 protein. The sample carries hundreds of thousands of distinct CDR3 sequences, less than 45% recorded once. The sample comprised blood. The receptors shown here come from a girl between 5 and 17 years old with multiple sclerosis. Each CDR3 is given with its conserved first and last residue.

v_call	cdr3_aa
TRBV12-3/TRBV12-4	CATHLYNEQFF
TRBV28	CASSLSAGYEQYF
TRBV5-6	CASSLGTPQETQYF
TRBV7-3	CASSIGLAGDNEQFF
TRBV29-1	CSVEADKGNYGYTF
TRBV12-3/TRBV12-4	CASTLQGLNTEAFF
TRBV7-9	CASSLTPRPTDTQYF
TRBV18	CASSPTGDIQPQHF
TRBV29-1	CSVYKSANTEAFF
TRBV4-1	CASSQEKSNSPLHF
TRBV20-1	CSARAERYQPQHF
TRBV5-1	CASNPGTGNYGYTF
TRBV6-2/TRBV6-3	CASTSGRFVSYEQYF
TRBV12-3/TRBV12-4	CASSPRPRTPFNYGYTF
TRBV28	CASSLWGDSTNYGYTF
TRBV12-3/TRBV12-4	CASSASGTGVYEQYF
TRBV6-6	CACRGLAGRSYNEQFF
TRBV10-3	CAISPTGSVNEQFF
TRBV18	CASSYRDRAPYEQYF
TRBV20-1	CSARERGDGYTF
TRBV20-1	CSASPGQGNNEQYF
TRBV12-3/TRBV12-4	CASRTGTSGRVGQFF
TRBV20-1	CSARALQAYEQYF
TRBV7-9	CASSPLKVLAGNTDTQYF
TRBV5-5	CASSSPFRDRYNEQFF
TRBV5-6	CAGSLNNEQFF
TRBV4-1	CASSQDNGGGSWSYEQYF
TRBV14	CASSRRGSLTETQYF
TRBV6-6	CASSYGLAGAVKNIQYF
TRBV20-1	CSAKDTEETQYF
TRBV7-3	CASSGTSPYNEQFF
TRBV7-2	CASSLASGEAPRDEQYF
TRBV21-1	CASSKAWDRVNSPLHF
TRBV4-1	CASSQPGTPRAYGYTF
TRBV28	CASSLRPGLAGTYEQYF
TRBV7-2	CASSLRTGDAKNIQYF
TRBV18	CASSPRSSGSQPQHF
TRBV6-6	CASSYVPATRSNQPQHF